This is a list of T cell receptor beta chains from one sample in a study of chemoradiotherapy in HPV16-positive cancers. Data came from immunoSEQ multiplex PCR; TCRdb stores just in-frame clones and leaves some out. This table has roughly 11,000 clones, approximately 90% appearing once. The starting material was blood, obtained from a patient who underwent chemoradiotherapy. Every receptor here comes from a human donor with HPV-associated anogenital cancer. Both conserved end residues are part of each CDR3. The size field is filled for only some rows; it gives once, few, many or a size class.

j_call clone_size v_call cdr3_aa
NA NA TRBV4-1 CASSQILNRDEQYF
TRBJ1-1 NA TRBV5-1 CASTESRNTEAFF
TRBJ2-1 few TRBV10-3 CAISDQSGLGEQFF
TRBJ1-1 NA TRBV4-1 CASSQDYGYRGLAEAFF
TRBJ2-1 NA TRBV5-1 CASSLDLRGPSEQFF
TRBJ2-2 NA TRBV7-7 CASSLTGSTGELFF
TRBJ1-2 NA TRBV30 CAWSGGDGSNYGYTF
TRBJ1-6 NA TRBV5-8 CASNTIRYNSPLHF
TRBJ2-3 NA TRBV9 CASSVVTLAGTDTQYF
TRBJ1-2 NA TRBV5-4 CASSDRTKSYGYTF
TRBJ1-2 NA TRBV14 CASSQASTNYGYTF
TRBJ2-7 NA TRBV15 CATSRDPRGYEQYF
TRBJ1-2 NA TRBV5-1 CASSLEAIYGYTF
TRBJ1-1 NA TRBV11-3 CASSLGIPEAFF
TRBJ2-1 NA TRBV5-4 CASSLSGQGYNEQFF
TRBJ2-7 NA TRBV6-1 CASSESLSSGGPYEQYF
TRBJ1-5 NA TRBV19 CASTDRRRDQPQHF
TRBJ2-2 NA TRBV7-9 CASSTSLGNTGELFF
TRBJ2-2 NA TRBV5-1 CASSSGTIYTGELFF
TRBJ1-1 NA TRBV5-1 CASSLASTGNTEAFF
TRBJ2-7 NA TRBV14 CASSRTGYYYEQYF
TRBJ1-2 NA TRBV29-1 CSVEYRGAYGYTF
TRBJ2-2 NA TRBV18 CASSPRRENTGELFF
TRBJ1-2 NA TRBV5-5 CASSSQPRQGVVYTF
TRBJ1-1 NA TRBV5-8 CASRPGFGLKNTEAFF
TRBJ1-1 once TRBV19 CASSGPGTGGPEAFF
TRBJ2-7 NA TRBV7-2 CASSSPLRGGIGEQYF
TRBJ1-2 NA TRBV2 CASSEASTVYGYTF
TRBJ1-4 NA TRBV5-1 CASSSGQGREKLFF
TRBJ2-1 NA TRBV7-2 CASSSVTVTYNEQFF
TRBJ1-1 NA TRBV11-2 CASRGTGRDSPSLEAFF
TRBJ1-4 once TRBV15 CATSREGGISEKLFF
TRBJ2-1 NA TRBV7-2 CASSPLNYPGQTYNEQFF
TRBJ2-1 NA TRBV7-7 CASSLGHPGNEQFF
TRBJ1-2 NA TRBV19 CASSIGQGHYGYTF
TRBJ2-1 NA TRBV9 CASSVSGEISYNEQFF
TRBJ1-2 NA TRBV4-3 CASSQDGTKANYGYTF
TRBJ2-7 NA TRBV2 CASRGGYEQYF
TRBJ2-3 NA TRBV4-2 CASSHPAEAGTSTDTQYF
TRBJ2-2 NA TRBV30 CAWSVGGVNTGELFF
TRBJ1-3 NA TRBV19 CASNHLGTAGNTIYF
TRBJ1-6 few TRBV7-9 CASSLGQGFANSPLHF
TRBJ1-1 NA TRBV19 CASSIDYNTEAFF
TRBJ1-2 once TRBV6-5 CASAQEEGSYYGYTF
TRBJ1-6 NA TRBV19 CASKITGTGFSPLHF
TRBJ1-1 NA TRBV6-4 CASSPNTYTEAFF
TRBJ2-7 NA TRBV5-1 CASSLAGNSYEQYF
TRBJ1-1 NA TRBV29-1 CSVKTVMNTEAFF